This record concerns one TCR beta chain sequence. This entry comes from a study of blood T cell repertoires in COVID-19. Study-level information: PBMCs, B-cell-depleted T cells, or T cells were the source of the cDNA or gDNA that made up the material.

Per the study methods: Amplification from reference gene primers served as the basis for estimated nucleated cell counts. This table comes from immunoSEQ multiplex PCR, and its TCRdb copy is limited to in-frame clones, with some not included. V, J and clone size were drawn from that table, and D and trimming were deduced from the DNA. The table shows nearly 200,000 clones, with 65% to 85% occurring only once. The sequence derives from a middle-aged man who had recovered from COVID-19. Sequenced: PBMCs or T cells enriched from blood (not recorded which).

CDR3 sequence (DNA): TGTGCCAGCAGTCCACGAGGCCCTGCTAATGAAAAACTGTTTTTT. Amino acids: CASSPRGPANEKLFF. The chain is built from TRBV2 and TRBJ1-4; unclear D gene. Trimming left V 5 bases short and J 3 bases short, with 13 bases between. The germline V gene has CDR1 SNHLY and CDR2 FYNNEI. This CDR3 is 15 amino acids long.